Each of the 29 T cell receptor beta chains below was sequenced from the same sample in a study of shared clonotypes between healthy human individuals. The naive CD8 population came from CD45RO-negative cells selected for CCR7, without terminally differentiated effector memory CD45RA+ cells. TCRdb's copy holds only in-frame clones and misses some; the assay was immunoSEQ multiplex PCR. The sample includes approximately 1.9 million clones, 93% of them seen just once. The material sequenced was naive CD8+ T cells from PBMCs. The source is a man between 18 and 29 years old in good health. Some clones in this sample may be carry-over from other donors' samples.

The chain has TRBV28 and TRBJ1-2, with 9 bases aligning to TRBD1. The CDR3 totals 16 residues. The germline V gene encodes CDR1 MDHEN and CDR2 SYDVKM. With V trimmed by 3 bases and J by 7 bases, 12 bases remained unmatched. CDR3 region: CASSFGTGPALGGYTF. The CDR3, as DNA: TGTGCCAGCAGTTTTGGGACAGGGCCGGCGTTGGGTGGCTACACCTTC.

The rearrangement links TRBV18 to TRBJ2-7, with a possible D match to TRBD1 (6 bases). The CDR3 is 18 residues long. Germline CDR1 reads KGHSH; CDR2 reads LQKENI. Trimming stripped 0 bases from V and 1 base from J, with 19 bases between. In DNA form, the CDR3 reads TGTGCCAGCTCACCACCAGTCCGCCAGCAGGGGAAATCCTACGAGCAGTACTTC. Translated, it gives CASSPPVRQQGKSYEQYF.

The V gene is TRBV4-1, the J gene TRBJ1-5, with D possibly TRBD1 on 5 matching bases. Between the trimmed V and J ends, which lost 0 bases and 6 bases, there was a span of 12 bases. The CDR3 runs 15 residues. The germline gives CDR1 MGHRA, CDR2 YSYEKL. The CDR3 DNA reads TGCGCCAGCAGCCAAGACGGAGGGGAGGGTCAGCCCCAGCATTTT. Translating gives CASSQDGGEGQPQHF.

This chain uses TRBV27 with TRBJ2-7, with D perhaps matching TRBD1 (6 bases). The CDR3 runs to 15 residues. V lost 0 bases and J lost 5, with 14 bases in between. The germline V gene encodes CDR1 MNHEY and CDR2 SMNVEV (reference sequence). CDR3: CASSLSPGVFDEQYF. In DNA form, the CDR3 reads TGTGCCAGCAGTTTATCACCAGGGGTCTTCGACGAGCAGTACTTC.

CDR3 amino acids: CARGRPNTEAFF. Written as DNA, the CDR3 is TGCGCCAGGGGGAGACCGAACACTGAAGCTTTCTTT. The rearrangement links TRBV23-1 to TRBJ1-1, with D unresolved. TRBV23-1 carries the ORF label, with uncertain function. Deletions cut 9 bases from V and 1 base from J, with 9 bases between. The CDR3 spans 12 residues.

The chain employs TRBV11-2 and TRBJ2-1; 8 bases align to TRBD2. Germline V gene sequence: CDR1 SGHAT, CDR2 FQNNGV. V dropped 5 bases and J dropped 3; count of bases not matched to a gene: 15. The CDR3 is made up of 18 amino acids. Here the CDR3 DNA reads TGTGCCAGCAGCCCCCCCCGGGGTTCGGCGGGGGGCTACAATGAGCAGTTCTTC. Amino acid sequence: CASSPPRGSAGGYNEQFF.

The chain carries TRBV9 and TRBJ1-1; D is unclear. Trimming cost V 0 bases and J 0 bases, with 12 bases left between them. The germline CDR1 and CDR2 sequences are SGDLS and YYNGEE. CDR3 length: 16 residues. The CDR3 protein is CASSVEDGIMNTEAFF. The CDR3 bases are TGTGCCAGCAGCGTAGAGGATGGCATAATGAACACTGAAGCTTTCTTT.

J is TRBJ2-2 and V is TRBV19, with a tentative D call TRBD1 (5 bases). V lost 7 bases, J lost 3 bases, and 18 bases lay in between. The CDR3 spans 16 residues. From germline, CDR1 is LNHDA and CDR2 SQIVND (reference sequence). CDR3 in DNA: TGTGCCAGTACCGATGGATACAGGTCGGACACCGGGGAGCTGTTTTTT. Protein sequence: CASTDGYRSDTGELFF.

The chain is built from TRBV4-1 and TRBJ1-1, with D maybe TRBD1 (5 bases). Trimming took 4 bases from V and 10 from J, leaving 19 bases between them. Germline CDR1 reads MGHRA; CDR2 reads YSYEKL. The CDR3 is 14 residues long. The CDR3 protein is CASSRPDLKGSAFF. In DNA, the CDR3 is TGCGCCAGCAGCCGACCGGACCTGAAGGGGTCAGCTTTCTTT.

The V gene is TRBV28, the J gene TRBJ1-2; D is unresolved. The V end was cut by 4 bases, the J end by 4 bases, with 16 bases between. This CDR3 comprises 15 residues. CDR1 and CDR2 (germline): MDHEN, SYDVKM. The CDR3, as DNA: TGTGCCAGCAGTTCCTATGGTGGGTCCAGCTATGGCTACACCTTC. It encodes CASSSYGGSSYGYTF.

This clone was observed a single time. The V and J genes are TRBV6-1 and TRBJ2-3; 7 positions agree with TRBD2. Germline CDR1 MNHNS, CDR2 SASEGT. The J segment lost 8 bases and the V segment lost 2 bases, leaving 7 bases of the junction unmatched. CDR3 size: 14 residues. The DNA for the CDR3 is TGTGCCAGCAGTGAACGGGGGGAGGGGCCTACGCAGTATTTT. This codes for CASSERGEGPTQYF.

This clone appeared a single time. Here the CDR3 DNA reads TGTGCCAGCAGCGTAGGAGACCGGGATGAGCAGTTCTTC. Translating gives CASSVGDRDEQFF. The V call is TRBV9, the J call TRBJ2-1, with D unclear. Germline V gene data show CDR1 as SGDLS and CDR2 as YYNGEE. This CDR3 contains 13 residues. V was clipped by 0 bases and J by 8 bases, with 9 bases between them. Full variable domain (missing parts from reference TRBV9 and TRBJ2-1): DSGVTQTPKHLITATGQRVTLRCSPRSGDLSVYWYQQSLDQGLQFLIQYYNGEERAKGNILERFSAQQFPDLHSELNLSSLELGDSALYFCASSVGDRDEQFFGPGTRLTVL.

The chain couples TRBV4-1 to TRBJ1-3, with a possible D match to TRBD1 (5 bases). Germline lookup yields CDR1 MGHRA and CDR2 YSYEKL. The CDR3 extends over 17 amino acids. V dropped 0 bases and J dropped 4 bases, with 16 bases sitting between them. The CDR3 DNA sequence: TGCGCCAGCAGCCAAGACATAGAGGGGTTGTACGGAAACACCATATATTTT. Encoded protein: CASSQDIEGLYGNTIYF.

The V call is TRBV4-1, the J call TRBJ1-5; D not resolved. V lost 1 base and J 9 bases, leaving 13 bases between the germline ends. CDR1 MGHRA and CDR2 YSYEKL come from the germline V gene. The CDR3 consists of 14 residues. DNA for the CDR3: TGCGCCAGCAGCCAAGGAGCATGGGGTTGGCCCCAGCATTTT. This gives the protein CASSQGAWGWPQHF.

The chain couples TRBV29-1 to TRBJ2-5; 7 bases align to TRBD2. Looked up from germline, CDR1 is SQVTM and CDR2 is ANQGSEA. V was pared by 5 bases and J by 4 bases, with 4 bases of the junction left unmatched. The CDR3 length is 12 residues. Here the CDR3 reads CSVRRGGETQYF. For the CDR3, the DNA is TGCAGCGTTCGGCGCGGGGGAGAGACCCAGTACTTC. The full variable domain, its missing parts supplied by reference TRBV29-1 and TRBJ2-5, is SAVISQKPSRDICQRGTSLTIQCQVDSQVTMMFWYRQQPGQSLTLIATANQGSEATYESGFVIDKFPISRPNLTFSTLTVSNMSPEDSSIYLCSVRRGGETQYFGPGTRLLVL.

J is TRBJ1-4 and V is TRBV28, with 8 nucleotides matching TRBD1. Germline V gene sequence: CDR1 MDHEN, CDR2 SYDVKM. V trimming: 8 bases; J trimming: 0 bases; junction bases outside the gene matches: 20. The CDR3 covers 20 residues. The CDR3 sequence: CASEDRGGAKSPTTNEKLFF. CDR3 DNA: TGTGCCAGCGAAGACAGGGGAGGGGCGAAGTCCCCTACAACTAATGAAAAACTGTTTTTT.

The V gene is TRBV5-4, the J gene TRBJ2-7; D may be TRBD1 (5 bases). CDR3 size: 14 residues. Germline assignment: CDR1 SGHNT and CDR2 YYREEE (reference sequence). Trimming took off 0 bases at V and 3 bases at J, with 10 bases between the two ends. The CDR3 region is CASSLGQGLYEQYF. For the CDR3, the DNA is TGTGCCAGCAGCTTGGGCCAGGGTCTCTACGAGCAGTACTTC.

The CDR3 DNA is TGTGCCAGCAGCGAAAGGGGACAGGCTACCTACGAGCAGTACTTC. Amino acid sequence: CASSERGQATYEQYF. The rearrangement uses TRBV2 and TRBJ2-7; 8 bases match TRBD1. The CDR3 has 15 residues. Germline CDR1 and CDR2: SNHLY and FYNNEI. The V and J ends lost 6 bases and 2 bases, in that order; junction bases with no gene match: 9.

The DNA for the CDR3 is TGTGCCAGCGCTGAGGGCAATCAGCCCCAGCATTTT. As protein: CASAEGNQPQHF. The chain joins TRBV7-8 to TRBJ1-5; D is undetermined. Trimming removed 8 bases at V and 2 bases at J, with 7 bases between. Germline loops: CDR1 SGHVS, CDR2 FQNEAQ. The CDR3 totals 12 residues.

The gene calls are TRBV5-5 and TRBJ2-1, with 8 nucleotides matching TRBD2. The germline V gene has CDR1 SGHKS and CDR2 YYEKEE (reference sequence). CDR3 length: 14 residues. Trimming cost V 5 bases and J 5 bases; bases outside gene matches: 6. CDR3 region: CASRILAGHNEQFF. In DNA form, the CDR3 reads TGTGCCAGCAGAATCCTAGCGGGCCACAATGAGCAGTTCTTC.

The sample holds a few counts of this clone. The CDR3 loop is CASSQDWANEKLFF. The DNA of the CDR3 is TGTGCCAGCAGCCAAGATTGGGCTAATGAAAAACTGTTTTTT. The V gene is TRBV14, the J gene TRBJ1-4; D is undetermined. The V end lost 0 bases, the J end lost 3 bases, and 5 bases lay between the germline ends. The CDR3 contains 14 residues. From germline, CDR1 is SGHDN and CDR2 FVKESK.

The V and J genes are TRBV25-1 and TRBJ2-2, with D unclear. Between the trimmed V and J ends, which lost 0 bases and 5 bases, there was a span of 10 bases. This CDR3 has 15 residues. Germline V gives CDR1 MGHDK, CDR2 SYGVNS. The CDR3 protein is CASSEYASLTGELFF. The DNA for the CDR3 is TGTGCCAGCAGTGAATATGCCTCTCTGACCGGGGAGCTGTTTTTT.

In its sample, this clone was seen once. The CDR3 spells CSVVSGEDYEQYF. The CDR3 DNA sequence: TGCAGCGTTGTATCCGGGGAGGATTACGAGCAGTACTTC. This sequence joins TRBV29-1 and TRBJ2-7; perhaps TRBD2 as D (6 bases). Trimming shortened V by 4 bases and J by 4 bases, and 14 bases separated the two germline ends. This CDR3 region has 13 residues. The germline V gene has CDR1 SQVTM and CDR2 ANQGSEA.

This clone was seen just once. This chain joins TRBV5-6 and TRBJ2-1; TRBD2 is a possible D gene (5 bases). Trimming pared 7 bases from V and 1 base from J, leaving 12 bases between. The CDR3 consists of 14 residues. The germline V gene encodes CDR1 SGHDT and CDR2 YYEEEE. CDR3 in DNA: TGTGCCAGCGACTACTCCTTTTCCTACAATGAGCAGTTCTTC. Residues: CASDYSFSYNEQFF.

This clone is a singleton in its sample. This chain uses TRBV6-1 with TRBJ1-2, with 9 bases that match TRBD1. This CDR3 has 12 residues. CDR1 and CDR2 from the germline V gene are MNHNS and SASEGT. V lost 11 bases, J lost 7 bases, and 8 bases stayed unmatched. The CDR3 sequence: CAGYRTGAGYTF. The CDR3 nucleotides read TGTGCCGGATATCGGACAGGGGCTGGCTACACCTTC.

The rearrangement links TRBV6-6 to TRBJ2-7; 9 bases fit TRBD1. V was pared by 6 bases and J by 3 bases, with 3 bases of the junction left unmatched. The CDR3 runs 13 residues. CDR1 is MNHNY and CDR2 is SVGAGI in the germline V gene (reference sequence). CDR3 sequence (DNA): TGTGCCAGCAGAAACAGGGGGCGCTACGAGCAGTACTTC. This codes for CASRNRGRYEQYF.

The chain joins TRBV5-6 to TRBJ2-1; 11 bases fit TRBD2. V gave up 2 bases and J gave up 0 bases; unmatched junction bases: 4. The germline gives CDR1 SGHDT, CDR2 YYEEEE. The CDR3 is made up of 17 amino acids. In DNA form, the CDR3 reads TGTGCCAGCAGCTTTACTAGCGGGAGTCACTCCTACAATGAGCAGTTCTTC. Translated: CASSFTSGSHSYNEQFF.

The J gene is TRBJ1-2, the V gene TRBV9, with a possible D match to TRBD1 (6 bases). The V gene lost 0 bases and the J gene lost 3 bases, with 15 bases spanning the gap. The length of the CDR3 is 16 residues. Germline CDR1 is SGDLS and CDR2 is YYNGEE. The DNA of the CDR3 is TGTGCCAGCAGCGTAGGGGGGGCGCGGAACCACTATGGCTACACCTTC. It codes for CASSVGGARNHYGYTF.

The chain links TRBV7-9 to TRBJ2-1; TRBD2 agrees at 12 bases. Germline CDR1 is SEHNR and CDR2 is FQNEAQ (reference sequence). This CDR3 comprises 15 residues. V shed 4 bases and J 5 bases; nucleotides not matched to a gene: 3. The CDR3 sequence: CASSSRTSGNNEQFF. In nucleotides, the CDR3 is TGTGCCAGCAGCTCTCGGACTAGCGGGAACAATGAGCAGTTCTTC.